Following are 31 T cell receptor beta chains from one sample sequenced in a study of T cell clonality in common variable immunodeficiency. Sequenced by immunoSEQ multiplex PCR; TCRdb stores in-frame clones only, minus some. The sample presents about 47,000 clones, none singletons. The specimen was peripheral blood mononuclear cells. The receptors were gathered from a person aged 18-70 years in good health.

Concerning this clone itself: The read terminates 3 residues ahead of where the CDR3 ends, so the germline J gene completes it. The chain joins TRBV20-1 to TRBJ2-5; 7 bases are shared with TRBD1. In germline, CDR1 is DFQATT, CDR2 SNEGSKA (reference sequence). The CDR3 extends over 13 amino acids. After removal of 8 bases from V and 5 bases from J, the junction contained 11 bases not matched to a gene. The CDR3 bases that were read are TGCAGTACCAAACAGGGGTTGGGCGAGACC. The encoded protein is CSTKQGLGET. In full, the CDR3 reads CSTKQGLGETQYF.

This clone occurred many times. The read comes to an end 3 residues before the CDR3 does, leaving the germline J gene to fill in the end. This sequence joins TRBV5-6 and TRBJ1-1; D unresolved. From germline, CDR1 is SGHDT and CDR2 YYEEEE. The CDR3 extends over 14 amino acids. V was pared by 2 bases and J by 3 bases, with 11 bases between. The CDR3 here is CASSFGVTDTEAFF. The part of the CDR3 DNA that was read is TGTGCCAGCAGCTTCGGGGTAACGGACACTGAA.

This clone showed up many times. Read sequence stops 3 residues before the CDR3 end, and the germline J gene provides the missing end. The V call is TRBV5-1, the J call TRBJ2-1; 11 positions match TRBD2. CDR3 size: 15 residues. The germline CDR1 and CDR2 sequences are SGHRS and YFSETQ. The junction had 7 bases not matched to a gene; V was cut back by 4 bases and J by 7 bases. The CDR3 spells CASSVASGGLNEQFF. CDR3 bases read: TGCGCCAGCAGCGTGGCTAGCGGGGGGTTAAATGAG.

This clone was observed at least ten times. The CDR3 goes on 3 residues after the read ends, and that part is filled in from the germline J gene. The rearrangement joins TRBV5-6 to TRBJ1-6; TRBD1 matches 7 bases. Germline V gene data show CDR1 as SGHDT and CDR2 as YYEEEE. This CDR3 spans 14 amino acids. V shed 2 bases and J 5 bases; nucleotides not matched to a gene: 1. The covered CDR3 bases are TGTGCCAGCAGCTTCGGGACAGATAATTCACCC. This gives the protein CASSFGTDNSP. The complete CDR3 sequence is CASSFGTDNSPLHF.

This clone was observed a few times. The CDR3 goes on 3 residues after the read ends, and that part is filled in from the germline J gene. This chain joins TRBV18 and TRBJ1-2, with a weak D call TRBD1 (5 bases). The CDR3 contains 13 residues. The V gene's germline CDR1 is KGHSH and CDR2 LQKENI. The sequenced CDR3 bases are TGTGCCAGCTCACCAGCCCAGGGCTACGAC. Translating it yields CASSPAQGYD. The full CDR3 protein is CASSPAQGYDYTF.

The sample holds many counts of this clone. Read sequence stops 3 residues before the CDR3 end, and the germline J gene provides the missing end. This chain joins TRBV19 and TRBJ1-5, with 8 bases lining up with TRBD1. Losses at the gene ends were 6 bases for V and 2 bases for J; bases not matched to a gene: 0. Germline CDR1 LNHDA, CDR2 SQIVND (reference sequence). The CDR3 is made up of 13 amino acids. Here the CDR3 reads CASRDRGNQPQHF. CDR3 DNA, as far as it was read: TGTGCCAGTAGGGACAGGGGCAATCAGCCC.

This clone has a count of ten or more. The CDR3 goes on 3 residues after the read ends, and that part is filled in from the germline J gene. The V call is TRBV6-2 or TRBV6-3, the J call TRBJ2-7; no clear D gene. Germline CDR1 and CDR2: MNHEY and SVGEGT. The CDR3 is 16 residues long. V lost 2 bases, J lost 3 bases, and 17 bases lay in between. Here the CDR3 reads CASSYKYGGLDYEQYF. Incomplete CDR3 DNA: TGTGCCAGCAGTTACAAGTATGGCGGTCTTGACTACGAG.

This clone was recorded at least ten times. The observed sequence ends 3 residues before the CDR3 terminus, with the missing tail filled in from the germline J gene. This rearrangement joins TRBV19 to TRBJ2-7; 9 bases are a match to TRBD1. CDR3 length equals 15 residues. The germline CDR1 and CDR2 sequences are LNHDA and SQIVND (reference sequence). The junction had 5 bases not matched to a gene; V was cut back by 1 base and J by 4 bases. CDR3 bases read: TGTGCCAGTAGTATAGGACAGGGGGAGGGTTACGAG. Translated, it gives CASSIGQGEGYE. The full CDR3 is CASSIGQGEGYEQYF.

This clone was detected many times. The CDR3 goes on 3 residues after the read ends, and that part is filled in from the germline J gene. The V and J genes are TRBV12-5 and TRBJ2-3, with a weak D call TRBD1 (6 bases). This CDR3 contains 15 residues. Trimming shortened V by 1 base and J by 1 base, and 9 bases separated the two germline ends. Germline V gene sequence: CDR1 LGHNT, CDR2 FRNRAP. CDR3 residues: CASGLGGRRTDTQYF. The DNA read from the CDR3 is TGTGCTAGTGGTTTGGGGGGGCGCCGCACAGATACG. The whole variable domain, filled in from reference TRBV12-5 and TRBJ2-3, reads DARVTQTPRHKVTEMGQEVTMRCQPILGHNTVFWYRQTMMQGLELLAYFRNRAPLDDSGMPKDRFSAEMPDATLATLKIQPSEPRDSAVYFCASGLGGRRTDTQYFGPGTRLTVL.

This clone was recorded many times. The read terminates 3 residues ahead of where the CDR3 ends, so the germline J gene completes it. The chain employs TRBV5-1 and TRBJ1-2; 10 bases map to TRBD1. The ends lost 0 bases at V and 2 bases at J; junction bases unmatched: 4. Germline values: CDR1 SGHRS, CDR2 YFSETQ. CDR3 length: 16 residues. The DNA read from the CDR3 is TGCGCCAGCAGCTTGGGGGACAGGGGAGGCAACTATGGC. Its translation is CASSLGDRGGNYG. The whole CDR3 reads CASSLGDRGGNYGYTF.

This clone occurred many times. The observed sequence ends 3 residues before the CDR3 terminus, with the missing tail filled in from the germline J gene. The rearrangement links TRBV30 to TRBJ2-5, with TRBD1 matching 7 bases. Germline CDR1 GTSNPN, CDR2 SVGIG (reference sequence). V lost 4 bases to trimming and J lost 5 bases; unmatched junction nucleotides: 4. The CDR3 has 12 amino acids. The CDR3 DNA, read in part, is TGTGCCTGGAATACAGGGGCTGAGACC. This encodes CAWNTGAET. From start to end, the CDR3 is CAWNTGAETQYF.

This clone was recorded many times. The read ends 3 residues shy of where the CDR3 ends; the end is completed using the germline J gene. The V gene is TRBV7-2, the J gene TRBJ1-1; D possibly corresponds to TRBD1 (5 bases). The germline gives CDR1 SGHTA, CDR2 FQGNSA. Trimming removed 7 bases at V and 0 bases at J, with 12 bases between. This CDR3 contains 14 residues. Partial CDR3 DNA: TGTGCCAGCACCCCCGGGACTGTGAACACTGAA. Encoded protein: CASTPGTVNTE. The complete CDR3 reads CASTPGTVNTEAFF. The full variable domain, with the rest looked up from reference TRBV7-2 and TRBJ1-1, is GAGVSQSPSNKVTEKGKDVELRCDPISGHTALYWYRQSLGQGLEFLIYFQGNSAPDKSGLPSDRFSAERTGGSVSTLTIQRTQQEDSAVYLCASTPGTVNTEAFFGQGTRLTVV.

This clone was observed a few times. The read comes to an end 3 residues before the CDR3 does, leaving the germline J gene to fill in the end. J is TRBJ2-7 and V is TRBV5-1; D gene ambiguous. V lost 2 bases to trimming and J lost 2 bases, with 5 bases between them. The CDR3 spans 12 residues. Germline lookup yields CDR1 SGHRS and CDR2 YFSETQ. The CDR3 loop is CASSFGTYEQYF. CDR3 DNA (partial): TGCGCCAGCAGCTTCGGTACCTACGAG.

The sample holds many counts of this clone. The read finishes 3 residues shy of the CDR3 end, and the germline J gene is used to complete it. This chain joins TRBV5-1 and TRBJ2-6, with D possibly being TRBD1 (5 bases). V was clipped by 0 bases and J by 1 base, with 14 bases between them. CDR1 and CDR2 from the germline V gene are SGHRS and YFSETQ. The CDR3 loop spans 18 amino acids. CDR3 residues: CASSLEGAVRSGANVLTF. CDR3 DNA (partial): TGCGCCAGCAGCTTGGAAGGGGCTGTGAGGTCTGGGGCCAACGTC.

This clone was detected ten times or more. The read falls 3 residues short of the CDR3 end, and the missing part is taken from the germline J gene. The gene calls are TRBV5-6 and TRBJ2-3; D call uncertain. V was trimmed by 1 base and J by 5 bases, leaving 14 bases between them. Germline V gives CDR1 SGHDT, CDR2 YYEEEE. The CDR3 has 15 amino acids. The covered CDR3 bases are TGTGCCAGCAGCTTGTTTTGGCTAGGTGTAGATACG. Amino acids: CASSLFWLGVDT. From start to end, the CDR3 is CASSLFWLGVDTQYF.

Note on this clone: The sequenced fragment ends 3 residues before the CDR3 boundary, so the rest is inferred from the germline J gene. V and J are TRBV11-3 and TRBJ2-3; 10 bases match TRBD2. The CDR3 length is 15 residues. Germline V CDR1 and CDR2: SGHNT, YENEEA. The junction had 4 bases not matched to a gene; V was cut back by 3 bases and J by 4 bases. The sequenced part of the CDR3 DNA is TGTGCCAGCAGCTTGGGCCTAGCGGGGGCAGATACG. Protein: CASSLGLAGADT. The full CDR3 protein is CASSLGLAGADTQYF.

This clone was seen ten or more times. Sequencing ends 3 residues short of the CDR3 end; the germline J gene provides the rest. The chain employs TRBV9 and TRBJ2-3, with 10 nucleotides matching TRBD2. CDR3 length equals 15 residues. Germline V gene data show CDR1 as SGDLS and CDR2 as YYNGEE. The junction had 2 bases not matched to a gene; V was cut back by 4 bases and J by 0 bases. The CDR3 DNA, read in part, is TGTGCCAGCAGCACTAGCGGGGCTAGCACAGATACG. It yields the protein CASSTSGASTDT. The CDR3, in full, reads CASSTSGASTDTQYF.

Points on this clone: Read coverage stops 3 residues before the CDR3 terminus; the germline J gene supplies the remainder. The chain links TRBV18 to TRBJ2-2; TRBD2 is a possible D gene (7 bases). The CDR3 length is 15 residues. CDR1 KGHSH and CDR2 LQKENI come from the germline V gene. The DNA read from the CDR3 is TGTGCCAGCTCACCTGGGGGGGGCGTTAATGAAAAG. This codes for CASSPGGGVNEK. The whole CDR3 protein reads CASSPGGGVNEKLFF.

This clone was seen ten or more times. Read data end 3 residues before the CDR3 end; the end is taken from the germline J gene. This chain joins TRBV2 and TRBJ1-5; D perhaps matches TRBD1 (6 bases). The CDR3 extends over 14 amino acids. Trimming cost V 6 bases and J 6 bases, with 15 bases left between them. The V gene's germline CDR1 is SNHLY and CDR2 FYNNEI. CDR3 loop: CASRLREGGQPQHF. Incomplete CDR3 DNA: TGTGCCAGCAGGCTCAGGGAAGGGGGTCAGCCC. Full variable domain (remainder filled in from reference TRBV2 and TRBJ1-5): EPEVTQTPSHQVTQMGQEVILRCVPISNHLYFYWYRQILGQKVEFLVSFYNNEISEKSEIFDDQFSVERPDGSNFTLKIRSTKLEDSAMYFCASRLREGGQPQHFGDGTRLSIL.

This clone was observed at least ten times. The sequenced fragment ends 3 residues before the CDR3 boundary, so the rest is inferred from the germline J gene. This chain connects TRBV7-2 to TRBJ2-5, with D maybe TRBD2 (6 bases). V was pared by 5 bases and J by 3 bases, with 10 bases between. CDR1 and CDR2 from the germline V gene are SGHTA and FQGNSA. The CDR3 length is 13 residues. The chain's CDR3 is CASSQGLKETQYF. The DNA read from the CDR3 is TGTGCCAGCAGCCAAGGACTAAAAGAGACC.

This clone was counted many times. The sequence runs out 3 residues before the end of the CDR3; the remainder is reconstructed from the germline J gene. This chain joins TRBV12-3 or TRBV12-4 and TRBJ1-2, with 8 bases fitting TRBD1. This CDR3 region has 15 residues. The CDR3 here is CASSPKGQAPWGYTF. The DNA read from the CDR3 is TGTGCCAGCAGCCCAAAGGGACAGGCTCCTTGGGGC.

Many counts were recorded for this clone. The sequenced fragment ends 3 residues before the CDR3 boundary, so the rest is inferred from the germline J gene. V is TRBV10-3 and J is TRBJ2-5; 7 bases line up with TRBD1. Trimming at V came to 5 bases and at J to 5 bases, leaving 8 bases not matched to a gene. Germline-derived CDR1 and CDR2 are ENHRY and SYGVKD. CDR3 length equals 14 residues. CDR3 bases read: TGTGCCATCAGTAACCACAGGGGCGGGGAGACC. Translation gives CAISNHRGGET. The CDR3 in full is CAISNHRGGETQYF.

Note on this clone: The read terminates 3 residues before the CDR3 end, so the remaining end is supplied by the germline J gene. The chain is built from TRBV2 and TRBJ1-4; D not resolved. Germline CDR1 SNHLY, CDR2 FYNNEI. The CDR3 has 13 residues. This CDR3 is CASSEGRNSPLFF. CDR3 bases read: TGTGCCAGCAGTGAGGGCAGAAATTCACCA.

This clone appeared many times. The CDR3 extends 3 residues past the end of the read, so its final part is completed from the germline J gene. The V gene is TRBV12-3 or TRBV12-4, the J gene TRBJ2-3; 7 bases map to TRBD2. This CDR3 is 13 amino acids long. With 7 bases clipped from V and 4 bases from J, the junction kept 5 bases outside the gene matches. This CDR3 reads CASTRLAADTQYF. Incomplete CDR3 DNA: TGTGCCAGCACCCGACTAGCCGCAGATACG.

This clone has at least ten counts. The part of the CDR3 DNA that was read is TGCAGTGCTAGATCCAGGGGGGCTGAGACG. This translates into CSARSRGAET. The entire CDR3 protein is CSARSRGAETQYF. The rearrangement uses TRBV20-1 and TRBJ2-3, with D possibly TRBD1 on 7 matching bases. With the read ending 3 residues before the CDR3 end, the germline J gene is used to fill in that end. The CDR3 runs 13 residues. Germline V gives CDR1 DFQATT, CDR2 SNEGSKA (reference sequence).

This clone was observed many times. The CDR3 is cut off 3 residues early in the read; its end comes from the germline J gene. V gene TRBV7-2 combines with J gene TRBJ2-7; 8 nucleotides match TRBD2. There are 15 residues in the CDR3. The V gene's germline CDR1 is SGHTA and CDR2 FQGNSA. Trimming at V came to 6 bases and at J to 0 bases, leaving 7 bases not matched to a gene. The CDR3 loop is CASRKGLAGSYEQYF. The part of the CDR3 DNA that was read is TGTGCCAGCAGAAAGGGGCTAGCGGGCTCCTACGAG.

This clone was detected ten times or more. The read ends 3 residues early relative to the CDR3; the germline J gene fills the gap. The chain is built from TRBV20-1 and TRBJ2-5, with 9 bases aligning to TRBD1. Germline values: CDR1 DFQATT, CDR2 SNEGSKA (reference sequence). V dropped 5 bases and J dropped 3; count of bases not matched to a gene: 7. This CDR3 comprises 14 residues. CDR3 sequence reads: CSAGGQGGEETQYF. Partial CDR3 DNA: TGCAGTGCTGGGGGACAGGGAGGGGAAGAGACC.

Remarks on this clone: The read terminates 3 residues before the CDR3 end, so the remaining end is supplied by the germline J gene. The chain combines TRBV7-6 with TRBJ2-1, with 7 nucleotides matching TRBD2. Unmatched junction bases numbered 11, after V lost 1 base and J lost 2 bases. The CDR3 is made up of 18 amino acids. Germline CDR1 reads SGHVS; CDR2 reads FNYEAQ. CDR3 DNA (partial): TGTGCCAGCAGCTTAGAATTATCGCGGGGGAGCACCTACAATGAG. This codes for CASSLELSRGSTYNE. The CDR3 reads in full as CASSLELSRGSTYNEQFF.

This clone has at least ten counts. The read halts 3 residues ahead of the CDR3 end, with the missing end drawn from the germline J gene. The V call is TRBV20-1, the J call TRBJ1-2; a weak D match, TRBD1 (6 bases). The CDR3 covers 18 residues. Germline V lookup: CDR1 DFQATT, CDR2 SNEGSKA (reference sequence). V gave up 2 bases and J gave up 2 bases, with 24 bases separating them. The sequenced part of the CDR3 DNA is TGCAGTGCTAGAACGACAGGTAGGGCTCCTTGGAGGAACTATGGC. As protein: CSARTTGRAPWRNYG. The whole CDR3 sequence reads CSARTTGRAPWRNYGYTF.

This clone appeared many times. Read sequence stops 3 residues before the CDR3 end, and the germline J gene provides the missing end. The chain links TRBV6-2 or TRBV6-3 to TRBJ1-4; the match to TRBD1 covers 10 bases. CDR3 length equals 14 residues. V shed 6 bases and J 8 bases; nucleotides not matched to a gene: 6. The V gene's germline CDR1 is MNHEY and CDR2 SVGEGT. CDR3 bases read: TGTGCCAGCAGCCGCGGACAGGGGGAAGAAAAA. Translating gives CASSRGQGEEK. The whole CDR3 sequence is CASSRGQGEEKLFF.

This clone was counted between two and nine times. The read gets to within 3 residues of the CDR3 end, and the germline J gene fills in the rest. The V call is TRBV18, the J call TRBJ1-1, with 7 bases lining up with TRBD1. The CDR3 covers 14 residues. Germline V gene lookup returns CDR1 KGHSH and CDR2 LQKENI. V lost 3 bases and J lost 1; bases outside the gene matches: 2. CDR3 bases read: TGTGCCAGCTCACCTGGGACAGCGAACACTGAA. Its protein is CASSPGTANTE. Given in full, the CDR3 is CASSPGTANTEAFF. The complete variable domain, with remaining parts taken from reference TRBV18 and TRBJ1-1, reads NAGVMQNPRHLVRRRGQEARLRCSPMKGHSHVYWYRQLPEEGLKFMVYLQKENIIDESGMPKERFSAEFPKEGPSILRIQQVVRGDSAAYFCASSPGTANTEAFFGQGTRLTVV.